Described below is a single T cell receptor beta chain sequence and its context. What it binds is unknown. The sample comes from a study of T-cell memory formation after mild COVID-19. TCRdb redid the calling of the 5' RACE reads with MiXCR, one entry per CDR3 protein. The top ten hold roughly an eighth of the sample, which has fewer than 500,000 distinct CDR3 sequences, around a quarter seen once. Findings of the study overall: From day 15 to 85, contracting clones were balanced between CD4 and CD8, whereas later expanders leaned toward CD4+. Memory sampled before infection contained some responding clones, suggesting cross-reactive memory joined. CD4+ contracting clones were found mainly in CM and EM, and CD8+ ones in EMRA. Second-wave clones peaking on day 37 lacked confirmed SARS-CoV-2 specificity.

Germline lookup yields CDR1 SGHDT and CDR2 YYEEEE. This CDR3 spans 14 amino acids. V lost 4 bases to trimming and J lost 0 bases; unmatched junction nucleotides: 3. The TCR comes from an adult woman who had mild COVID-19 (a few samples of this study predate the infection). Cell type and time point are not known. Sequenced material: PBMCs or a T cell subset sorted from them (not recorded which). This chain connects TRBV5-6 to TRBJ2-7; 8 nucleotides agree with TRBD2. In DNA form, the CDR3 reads TGTGCCAGCAGCACGGGGACTAGCTCCTACGAGCAGTACTTC. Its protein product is CASSTGTSSYEQYF.